This passage covers 22 T cell receptor beta chains from one sample sequenced in a study of CD8+ T cells in alopecia areata. RNA was extracted and reverse transcribed into cDNA as the sequencing template. The assay was immunoSEQ multiplex PCR, and TCRdb's table has in-frame clones only and misses some. Altogether some 130,000 clones are present, approximately 49% being singletons, with the ten largest covering 18%. The material sequenced was CD8+ T cells sorted from blood, taken at week 0. Receptor source: a human donor with alopecia areata.

The chain recombines TRBV15 with TRBJ2-5; maybe TRBD1 (5 bases). The germline CDR1 and CDR2 sequences are LNHNV and YYDKDF (reference sequence). This CDR3 is 13 amino acids long. V was shortened by 5 bases and J by 1 base, with 8 bases between the two germline ends. The CDR3 protein is CATSVDSQETQYF. CDR3 nucleotide sequence: TGTGCCACCAGCGTCGACAGCCAAGAGACCCAGTACTTC.

The chain links TRBV18 to TRBJ1-2; TRBD1 might be the D (5 bases). This CDR3 is 12 amino acids long. The germline V gene has CDR1 KGHSH and CDR2 LQKENI. Trimming took 2 bases from V and 8 from J, leaving 9 bases between them. Here the CDR3 DNA reads TGTGCCAGCTCACCAGCGGGGGTCGGCTACACCTTC. Encoded protein: CASSPAGVGYTF.

The chain is built from TRBV9 and TRBJ1-1, with a tentative D call TRBD1 (5 bases). The CDR3 has 13 residues. Germline V gives CDR1 SGDLS, CDR2 YYNGEE. Trimming stripped 4 bases from V and 6 bases from J, with 13 bases between. The CDR3 DNA is TGTGCCAGCAGCCATGGGGAGGGGCCTGAAGCTTTCTTT. Translated, it gives CASSHGEGPEAFF.

V usage is TRBV6-5 and J usage is TRBJ1-5, with a tentative D call TRBD1 (6 bases). In germline, CDR1 is MNHEY, CDR2 SVGAGI. The CDR3 has 14 residues. V lost 2 bases and J lost 3, with 8 bases in between. The chain's CDR3 is CASSYDRSNQPQHF. CDR3 bases: TGTGCCAGCAGTTACGACAGGTCCAATCAGCCCCAGCATTTT.

The V and J genes are TRBV5-1 and TRBJ1-5; no clear D gene. CDR1 is SGHRS and CDR2 is YFSETQ in the germline V gene. The CDR3 has 15 residues. Trimming cost V 4 bases and J 5 bases, with 16 bases left between them. CDR3 loop: CASSPTSGPYQPQHF. Written as DNA, the CDR3 is TGCGCCAGCAGCCCCACGAGCGGGCCGTATCAGCCCCAGCATTTT.

J is TRBJ2-7 and V is TRBV9, with 7 bases that match TRBD2. CDR1 and CDR2 from the germline V gene are SGDLS and YYNGEE. Trimming removed 4 bases from V and 1 base from J; junction bases left unmatched: 8. The CDR3 consists of 15 residues. The CDR3 reads CASSPHLGGSYEQYF. CDR3 DNA sequence: TGTGCCAGCAGCCCCCATCTGGGAGGGTCCTACGAGCAGTACTTC.

This chain connects TRBV29-1 to TRBJ2-5; D remains unclear. Germline lookup yields CDR1 SQVTM and CDR2 ANQGSEA. This CDR3 has 10 amino acids. Between the trimmed V and J ends, which lost 7 bases and 0 bases, there was a span of 3 bases. The DNA of the CDR3 is TGCAGCGCCGACCAAGAGACCCAGTACTTC. Translated, it gives CSADQETQYF.

The genes are TRBV29-1 and TRBJ1-1; D might be TRBD1 (6 bases). The CDR3 covers 13 residues. CDR1 and CDR2 (germline): SQVTM, ANQGSEA. V was pared by 6 bases and J by 5 bases, with 16 bases between. As DNA, the CDR3 is TGCAGCGTCCACCGACAGGCGAGGACTGAAGCTTTCTTT. This translates into CSVHRQARTEAFF. The full variable domain, in which reference TRBV29-1 and TRBJ1-1 provide the parts outside the CDR3, is SAVISQKPSRDICQRGTSLTIQCQVDSQVTMMFWYRQQPGQSLTLIATANQGSEATYESGFVIDKFPISRPNLTFSTLTVSNMSPEDSSIYLCSVHRQARTEAFFGQGTRLTVV.

The V gene is TRBV4-3, the J gene TRBJ2-6; D remains unclear. This CDR3 has 16 amino acids. V lost 0 bases and J lost 2, with 8 bases in between. Looked up from germline, CDR1 is LGHNA and CDR2 is YSLEER. The CDR3 DNA reads as TGCGCCAGCAGCCAAGATCGACGAACTGGGGCCAACGTCCTGACTTTC. Amino acid sequence: CASSQDRRTGANVLTF.

The sample holds a few counts of this clone. The rearrangement joins TRBV6-5 to TRBJ1-2; TRBD1 aligns across 8 bases. Unmatched junction bases numbered 5, after V lost 2 bases and J lost 6 bases. The CDR3 spans 14 residues. Germline loops: CDR1 MNHEY, CDR2 SVGAGI. CDR3 DNA: TGTGCCAGCAGTTACGACAGGGGACGGGATGGCTACACCTTC. It codes for CASSYDRGRDGYTF.

The chain couples TRBV29-1 to TRBJ2-5, with D tentatively TRBD2 (5 bases). The germline V gene has CDR1 SQVTM and CDR2 ANQGSEA. The CDR3 extends over 11 amino acids. V was trimmed by 5 bases and J by 2 bases, leaving 6 bases between them. CDR3: CSVRTQETQYF. CDR3 DNA: TGCAGCGTTAGGACTCAAGAGACCCAGTACTTC.

This chain links TRBV13 with TRBJ1-1; D gene ambiguous. Looked up from germline, CDR1 is PRHDT and CDR2 is FYEKMQ (reference sequence). The CDR3 spans 12 residues. V lost 6 bases and J 5 bases, leaving 10 bases between the germline ends. The CDR3 region has the DNA TGTGCCAGCAGGGGAGGGAGAACTGAAGCTTTCTTT. Encoded protein: CASRGGRTEAFF.

The chain is built from TRBV11-2 and TRBJ2-5, with TRBD1 matching over 8 bases. Germline values: CDR1 SGHAT, CDR2 FQNNGV. This CDR3 is built from 12 residues. V lost 4 bases to trimming and J lost 10 bases; unmatched junction nucleotides: 5. CDR3 residues: CASSSGGQGQYF. The CDR3 DNA follows: TGTGCCAGCAGCTCAGGAGGACAGGGCCAGTACTTC.

This rearrangement joins TRBV6-5 to TRBJ2-1; D not resolved. Per germline, CDR1 MNHEY and CDR2 SVGAGI. V was clipped by 0 bases and J by 7 bases, with 13 bases between them. The CDR3 consists of 15 residues. CDR3 region: CASSYSDLGRNEQFF. The CDR3 DNA is TGTGCCAGCAGTTACTCGGATCTGGGTAGGAATGAGCAGTTCTTC.

The gene calls are TRBV6-5 and TRBJ2-1, with TRBD1 identical over 8 bases. Germline V gives CDR1 MNHEY, CDR2 SVGAGI. Trimming cost V 5 bases and J 10 bases; bases outside gene matches: 7. The CDR3 spans 13 residues. DNA for the CDR3: TGTGCCAGCAGTGTGGACAGGGCGGAGGAGCAGTTCTTC. As protein: CASSVDRAEEQFF.

The V gene is TRBV6-6, the J gene TRBJ2-7; 11 bases line up with TRBD2. Trimming removed 6 bases from V and 4 bases from J; junction bases left unmatched: 8. CDR3 length: 15 residues. Germline CDR1 is MNHNY and CDR2 is SVGAGI (reference sequence). The CDR3 region is CASSGTSGAPYEQYF. The CDR3 region has the DNA TGTGCCAGCAGCGGGACTAGCGGAGCTCCTTACGAGCAGTACTTC.

CDR3 protein: CASSLLQANNEQFF. The CDR3 coding sequence is TGTGCCAGCAGCTTGTTGCAGGCTAACAATGAGCAGTTCTTC. The chain uses TRBV5-6 and TRBJ2-1, with no clear D. Trimming shortened V by 1 base and J by 5 bases, and 10 bases separated the two germline ends. Germline V gene lookup returns CDR1 SGHDT and CDR2 YYEEEE. The CDR3 runs 14 residues.

The rearrangement uses TRBV29-1 and TRBJ2-2; 9 nucleotides line up with TRBD1. V shed 5 bases and J 5 bases; nucleotides not matched to a gene: 3. Germline values: CDR1 SQVTM, CDR2 ANQGSEA. The CDR3 is 13 amino acids. The CDR3 DNA reads TGCAGCGTTCGGGACAGGGCGACCGGGGAGCTGTTTTTT. Its translation: CSVRDRATGELFF.

V is TRBV27 and J is TRBJ2-7; D might be TRBD2 (5 bases). The V gene's germline CDR1 is MNHEY and CDR2 SMNVEV (reference sequence). V was clipped by 11 bases and J by 1 base, with 6 bases between them. The CDR3 runs to 10 residues. DNA of the CDR3: TGTGCCGCGGGTTCCTACGAGCAGTACTTC. Residues: CAAGSYEQYF.

The J gene is TRBJ1-5, the V gene TRBV27, with D uncertain. This CDR3 contains 14 residues. Trimming took 3 bases from V and 4 from J, leaving 10 bases between them. CDR1 and CDR2 (germline): MNHEY, SMNVEV (reference sequence). DNA of the CDR3: TGTGCCAGCAGTTTTGGGCGAGCAAATCAGCCCCAGCATTTT. Residues: CASSFGRANQPQHF.

The chain has TRBV29-1 and TRBJ2-6; D unclear. The CDR3 is 16 residues long. The V end was cut by 3 bases, the J end by 0 bases, with 12 bases between. The germline CDR1 and CDR2 sequences are SQVTM and ANQGSEA. CDR3 sequence: CSVEGSPNSGANVLTF. DNA for the CDR3: TGCAGCGTTGAGGGGTCCCCCAACTCTGGGGCCAACGTCCTGACTTTC. Full variable domain (remainder filled in from reference TRBV29-1 and TRBJ2-6): SAVISQKPSRDICQRGTSLTIQCQVDSQVTMMFWYRQQPGQSLTLIATANQGSEATYESGFVIDKFPISRPNLTFSTLTVSNMSPEDSSIYLCSVEGSPNSGANVLTFGAGSRLTVL.

This chain connects TRBV6-5 to TRBJ1-1, with a tentative D call TRBD1 (6 bases). This CDR3 is built from 13 residues. Germline CDR1 MNHEY, CDR2 SVGAGI. V dropped 0 bases and J dropped 8 bases, with 10 bases sitting between them. The CDR3 here is CASSYSEGGEAFF. In DNA form, the CDR3 reads TGTGCCAGCAGTTACTCGGAGGGGGGCGAAGCTTTCTTT.